The next 24 T cell receptor beta chains were all read from a single sample in a study of T cell responses to AZD1222 COVID-19 vaccine. Sequencing used immunoSEQ multiplex PCR; TCRdb keeps in-frame clones, though not all of them. Altogether about 120,000 clones are present, approximately 94% being singletons, with the ten largest covering 5%. The sample here was peripheral blood, taken 28 days after the second AZD1222 dose. The receptors stem from an adult who received the AZD1222 COVID-19 vaccine.

This chain connects TRBV15 to TRBJ2-3, with D maybe TRBD1 (5 bases). Trimming pared 0 bases from V and 7 bases from J, leaving 17 bases between. CDR3 length: 16 amino acids. The germline CDR1 and CDR2 sequences are LNHNV and YYDKDF (reference sequence). Here the CDR3 reads CATSRDFLRTIHTQYF. The CDR3 DNA is TGTGCCACCAGCAGAGATTTCCTTCGGACAATCCATACGCAGTATTTT.

The chain carries TRBV4-3 and TRBJ1-1; D gene ambiguous. This CDR3 has 14 residues. Germline V gene sequence: CDR1 LGHNA, CDR2 YSLEER. Trimming took off 0 bases at V and 8 bases at J, with 13 bases between the two ends. The CDR3 nucleotides read TGCGCCAGCAGCCAAGAACGGCAACAGACCGAAGCTTTCTTT. Its protein product is CASSQERQQTEAFF.

The chain uses TRBV19 and TRBJ2-3; the D is unclear. The CDR3 totals 12 residues. The ends were cut back, 7 bases at V and 2 bases at J, with 7 bases in the middle. Germline V gives CDR1 LNHDA, CDR2 SQIVND (reference sequence). CDR3 residues: CASMANTDTQYF. The CDR3 nucleotides are TGTGCCAGTATGGCGAACACAGATACGCAGTATTTT.

The V gene is TRBV6-1, the J gene TRBJ2-5; 8 bases agree with TRBD1. CDR3 length equals 16 residues. Germline CDR1 reads MNHNS; CDR2 reads SASEGT. The junction had 7 bases not matched to a gene; V was cut back by 1 base and J by 3 bases. The CDR3 loop is CASSEGTGLVKETQYF. Here the CDR3 DNA reads TGTGCCAGCAGTGAAGGGACAGGGTTGGTAAAAGAGACCCAGTACTTC.

This clone was seen just once. The chain employs TRBV20-1 and TRBJ2-3; TRBD2 matches 9 bases. The length of the CDR3 is 15 residues. Germline loops: CDR1 DFQATT, CDR2 SNEGSKA (reference sequence). V lost 3 bases and J lost 2; bases outside the gene matches: 6. CDR3 DNA sequence: TGCAGTGCTAGTTTCCGGACTAGCGACACAGATACGCAGTATTTT. Translation gives CSASFRTSDTDTQYF.

This chain joins TRBV19 and TRBJ1-1; 8 nucleotides match TRBD1. Per the germline V gene, CDR1 is LNHDA and CDR2 is SQIVND (reference sequence). CDR3 size: 18 residues. V lost 4 bases and J lost 5; bases outside the gene matches: 18. In DNA, the CDR3 is TGTGCCAGTAGTACGAAGGGACAGGACATCCCATCGGGAACTGAAGCTTTCTTT. As protein: CASSTKGQDIPSGTEAFF.

The chain links TRBV9 to TRBJ1-1; no firm D call. V lost 5 bases and J 8 bases, leaving 13 bases between the germline ends. Germline lookup yields CDR1 SGDLS and CDR2 YYNGEE. This CDR3 is built from 12 residues. The CDR3 coding sequence is TGTGCCAGCAGTCGTACCGGAATCGAAGCTTTCTTT. As protein: CASSRTGIEAFF.

CDR3 coding DNA: TGCGCCAGCACTTTTCTACAGGGGTCCCTCAGCTCTGGAAACACCATATATTTT. As protein: CASTFLQGSLSSGNTIYF. The chain is built from TRBV5-1 and TRBJ1-3; the match to TRBD1 covers 7 bases. The CDR3 covers 18 residues. Germline CDR1 and CDR2: SGHRS and YFSETQ. The V segment lost 6 bases and the J segment 0 bases; nucleotides outside the gene matches: 15.

This sequence joins TRBV10-3 and TRBJ1-5, with no clear D. The CDR3 has 13 residues. Germline loops: CDR1 ENHRY, CDR2 SYGVKD. V dropped 2 bases and J dropped 5 bases, with 7 bases sitting between them. This CDR3 is CAISENSDQPQHF. CDR3 bases: TGTGCCATCAGTGAGAACAGTGATCAGCCCCAGCATTTT.

This clone was observed a handful of times. The chain combines TRBV27 with TRBJ1-4; D is possibly TRBD1 (5 bases). Germline V gene sequence: CDR1 MNHEY, CDR2 SMNVEV (reference sequence). There are 15 residues in the CDR3. The germline V and J ends were trimmed by 10 bases and 5 bases, with 20 bases remaining between them. In DNA form, the CDR3 reads TGTGCCACCGGGCGCAGGGTTGGGTTAAATGAAAAACTGTTTTTT. Translated: CATGRRVGLNEKLFF.

The gene calls are TRBV6-2 or TRBV6-3 and TRBJ2-1; D is ambiguous. The germline V gene has CDR1 MNHEY and CDR2 SVGEGT. Between the trimmed V and J ends, which lost 6 bases and 0 bases, there was a span of 18 bases. The CDR3 runs to 17 residues. Here the CDR3 DNA reads TGTGCCAGCAGCGCCACCCTCGTGGCAAGCTCCTACAATGAGCAGTTCTTC. Its translation is CASSATLVASSYNEQFF.

The chain links TRBV6-6 to TRBJ2-1; 8 bases match TRBD1. CDR3 size: 15 residues. V trimming: 4 bases; J trimming: 8 bases; junction bases outside the gene matches: 10. Germline lookup yields CDR1 MNHNY and CDR2 SVGAGI (reference sequence). The CDR3, as DNA: TGTGCCAGCAGTTTACAAGTCCAGGGGGCGTATGAGCAGTTCTTC. Its translation: CASSLQVQGAYEQFF.

This clone was recorded once. The chain recombines TRBV7-9 with TRBJ1-5; the D is unclear. Trimming cost V 8 bases and J 4 bases, with 9 bases left between them. The germline CDR1 and CDR2 sequences are SEHNR and FQNEAQ (reference sequence). This CDR3 contains 12 residues. The DNA for the CDR3 is TGTGCCAGCGGGCAGGAAAATCAGCCCCAGCATTTT. Protein product: CASGQENQPQHF.

The V call is TRBV4-3, the J call TRBJ1-2; no clear D gene. CDR1 and CDR2 (germline): LGHNA, YSLEER. V was shortened by 0 bases and J by 4 bases, with 15 bases between the two germline ends. This CDR3 has 16 residues. The CDR3 coding sequence is TGCGCCAGCAGCCAAGATGATCGTTCTTTACCCTATGGCTACACCTTC. It codes for CASSQDDRSLPYGYTF.

This chain uses TRBV7-2 with TRBJ1-4, with D maybe TRBD1 (5 bases). This CDR3 has 14 residues. The V gene's germline CDR1 is SGHTA and CDR2 FQGNSA. The V gene lost 5 bases and the J gene lost 7 bases, with 14 bases spanning the gap. The CDR3 DNA sequence: TGTGCCAGCAGCCCAGGGTTGTTAGGTGAAAAACTGTTTTTT. It is translated as CASSPGLLGEKLFF. Full variable domain (remainder filled in from reference TRBV7-2 and TRBJ1-4): GAGVSQSPSNKVTEKGKDVELRCDPISGHTALYWYRQSLGQGLEFLIYFQGNSAPDKSGLPSDRFSAERTGGSVSTLTIQRTQQEDSAVYLCASSPGLLGEKLFFGSGTQLSVL.

The rearrangement uses TRBV7-2 and TRBJ2-2; D gene ambiguous. Germline V gene lookup returns CDR1 SGHTA and CDR2 FQGNSA. The V end was cut by 0 bases, the J end by 2 bases, with 7 bases between. The CDR3 is 15 amino acids. The CDR3: CASSLAEDNTGELFF. In nucleotides, the CDR3 is TGTGCCAGCAGCTTAGCAGAAGACAACACCGGGGAGCTGTTTTTT.

This chain connects TRBV20-1 to TRBJ2-1; D is uncertain. This CDR3 is built from 8 residues. The V end lost 6 bases, the J end lost 10 bases, and 4 bases lay between the germline ends. Germline V gives CDR1 DFQATT, CDR2 SNEGSKA (reference sequence). The CDR3 protein is CSAGEQFF. CDR3 coding DNA: TGCAGTGCGGGAGAGCAGTTCTTC.

The chain joins TRBV5-5 to TRBJ1-3; no clear D. Germline V gene sequence: CDR1 SGHKS, CDR2 YYEKEE (reference sequence). The CDR3 contains 14 residues. V was pared by 2 bases and J by 2 bases, with 8 bases between. The CDR3 spells CASSFWGPGNTIYF. Written as DNA, the CDR3 is TGTGCCAGCAGCTTTTGGGGTCCTGGAAACACCATATATTTT.

V usage is TRBV3-1 (or the pseudogene TRBV3-2) and J usage is TRBJ2-7; TRBD2 might be the D (5 bases). The CDR3 has 14 amino acids. Germline V gives CDR1 LGHDT, CDR2 YNNKEL (reference sequence). Trimming removed 4 bases from V and 0 bases from J, with 10 bases in between. DNA for the CDR3: TGTGCCAGCAGCCTAGCGCCCAACTCCTACGAGCAGTACTTC. It specifies CASSLAPNSYEQYF.

The chain is built from TRBV6-1 and TRBJ1-1; 7 nucleotides line up with TRBD1. The CDR3 contains 13 residues. J lost 1 base, V lost 6 bases, and 2 bases had no gene match. The V gene's germline CDR1 is MNHNS and CDR2 SASEGT. The DNA of the CDR3 is TGTGCCAGCAGGGGACAGACGAACACTGAAGCTTTCTTT. It is translated as CASRGQTNTEAFF.

The chain couples TRBV7-8 to TRBJ1-6, with D possibly matching TRBD1 (5 bases). Germline V gene sequence: CDR1 SGHVS, CDR2 FQNEAQ. This CDR3 is built from 16 residues. The germline V and J ends were trimmed by 4 bases and 2 bases, with 12 bases remaining between them. The CDR3 reads CASSSLSTAYNSPLHF. As DNA, the CDR3 is TGTGCCAGCAGCTCTCTTTCGACAGCCTATAATTCACCCCTCCACTTT. Complete variable domain (other parts from reference TRBV7-8 and TRBJ1-6): GAGVSQSPRYKVAKRGQDVALRCDPISGHVSLFWYQQALGQGPEFLTYFQNEAQLDKSGLPSDRFFAERPEGSVSTLKIQRTQQEDSAVYLCASSSLSTAYNSPLHFGNGTRLTVT.

V gene TRBV11-2 combines with J gene TRBJ1-3, with 9 bases lining up with TRBD1. Unmatched junction bases numbered 6, after V lost 3 bases and J lost 0 bases. Germline values: CDR1 SGHAT, CDR2 FQNNGV. The CDR3 contains 17 residues. CDR3 nucleotide sequence: TGTGCCAGCAGCTTCATTTACAGGGGGCCCTCTGGAAACACCATATATTTT. Translation: CASSFIYRGPSGNTIYF.

This sequence joins TRBV5-1 and TRBJ2-2; 9 bases are shared with TRBD1. Germline CDR1 reads SGHRS; CDR2 reads YFSETQ. The CDR3 is made up of 15 amino acids. After removal of 5 bases from V and 6 bases from J, the junction contained 8 bases not matched to a gene. The CDR3 loop is CASSTTGGAPGELFF. CDR3 bases: TGCGCCAGCAGTACAACAGGGGGCGCCCCCGGGGAGCTGTTTTTT.

The chain uses TRBV6-5 and TRBJ2-1; D remains unclear. CDR3 size: 11 residues. Germline values: CDR1 MNHEY, CDR2 SVGAGI. V dropped 5 bases and J dropped 8 bases, with 7 bases sitting between them. In DNA form, the CDR3 reads TGTGCCAGCAGTCCACTCCATGAGCAGTTCTTC. Encoded protein: CASSPLHEQFF.